These 2 T cell receptor beta chains were all obtained from the same sample, sequenced in a study of T-cell memory formation after mild COVID-19. MiXCR, applied by TCRdb to the 5' RACE reads, yields one record per CDR3 protein. The sample holds 260,000 or so distinct CDR3 sequences; 15% to 20% are singletons and the top ten take roughly a fifth. Material: PBMCs or a T cell subset sorted from them (not recorded which). Receptor source: a man in his late teens or twenties who had mild COVID-19 (a few samples of this study predate the infection). Cell type and time point are not known.

The rearrangement joins TRBV29-1 to TRBJ2-1, with D possibly being TRBD2 (7 bases). Looked up from germline, CDR1 is SQVTM and CDR2 is ANQGSEA. This CDR3 is 14 amino acids long. V lost 6 bases, J lost 8 bases, and 20 bases lay in between. CDR3 sequence reads: CSVTEGGGADEQFF. CDR3 coding DNA: TGCAGCGTGACCGAGGGGGGGGGTGCGGATGAGCAGTTCTTC.

This clonotype showed up just a few times. CDR3 DNA sequence: TGTGCCAGCGGGGGGGGGGCCACCGGCGAGGCCCAGTACTTC. Translation gives CASGGGATGEAQYF. This chain joins TRBV6-1 and TRBJ2-5; possibly TRBD2 for D (7 bases). The V and J ends lost 8 bases and 9 bases respectively, with 22 bases between them. This CDR3 contains 14 residues. The germline CDR1 and CDR2 sequences are MNHNS and SASEGT.